This section outlines one TCR beta chain sequence together with its context. Its antigen remains unidentified. Pooled together were second doses at about 4 or about 12 weeks. This CDR3 spans 16 amino acids. After removal of 4 bases from V and 1 base from J, the junction contained 6 bases not matched to a gene. Germline loops: CDR1 SGDLS, CDR2 YYNGEE. The sample originates from a study of T cell responses to AZD1222 COVID-19 vaccine. Sequencing used immunoSEQ multiplex PCR; TCRdb keeps in-frame clones, though not all of them. The sample shows approximately 150,000 clones, 92% of them seen only once. General study points: Repertoires were collected only later (after the peak T cell response had occurred). Elevations in Spike-specific TCR breadth and depth followed administration of two AZD1222 doses.

This TCR came from an adult who received the AZD1222 COVID-19 vaccine. This chain joins TRBV9 and TRBJ2-5; 11 bases match TRBD2. The sample was peripheral blood, taken 28 days after the second AZD1222 dose. Written as DNA, the CDR3 is TGTGCCAGCAGCACTGGGACTAGCGGCTTCCAAGAGACCCAGTACTTC. Its protein product is CASSTGTSGFQETQYF.